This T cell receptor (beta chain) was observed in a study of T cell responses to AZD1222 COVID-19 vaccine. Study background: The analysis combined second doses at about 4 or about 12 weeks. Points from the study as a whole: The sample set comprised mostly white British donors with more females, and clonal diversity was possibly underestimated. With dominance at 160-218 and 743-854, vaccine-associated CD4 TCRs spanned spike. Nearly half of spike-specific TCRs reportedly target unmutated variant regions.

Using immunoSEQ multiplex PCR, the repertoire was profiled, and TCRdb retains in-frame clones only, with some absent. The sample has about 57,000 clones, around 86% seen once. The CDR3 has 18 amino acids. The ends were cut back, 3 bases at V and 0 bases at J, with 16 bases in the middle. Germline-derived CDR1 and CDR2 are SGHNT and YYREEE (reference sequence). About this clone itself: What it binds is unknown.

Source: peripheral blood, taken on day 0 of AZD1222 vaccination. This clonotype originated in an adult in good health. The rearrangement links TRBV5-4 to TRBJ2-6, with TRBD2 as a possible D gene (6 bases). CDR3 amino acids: CASSSFSPGGSGANVLTF. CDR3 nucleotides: TGTGCCAGCAGCTCTTTTTCCCCCGGGGGCTCTGGGGCCAACGTCCTGACTTTC.